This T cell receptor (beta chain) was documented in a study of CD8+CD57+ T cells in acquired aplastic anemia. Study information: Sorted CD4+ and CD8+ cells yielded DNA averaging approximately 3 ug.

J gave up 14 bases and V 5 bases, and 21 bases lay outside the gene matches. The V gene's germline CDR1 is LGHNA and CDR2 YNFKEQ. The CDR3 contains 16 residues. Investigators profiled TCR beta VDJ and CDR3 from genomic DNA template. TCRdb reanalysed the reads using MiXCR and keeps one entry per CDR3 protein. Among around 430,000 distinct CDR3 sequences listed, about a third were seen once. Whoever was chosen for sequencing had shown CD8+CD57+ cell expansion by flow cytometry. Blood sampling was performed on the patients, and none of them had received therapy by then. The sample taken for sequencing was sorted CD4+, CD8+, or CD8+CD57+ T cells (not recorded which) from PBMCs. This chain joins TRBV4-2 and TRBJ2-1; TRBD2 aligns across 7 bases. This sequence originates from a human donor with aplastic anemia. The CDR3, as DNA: TGTGCCAGCAGCTTCCCAGGCCCCTCAATCGGGAGGTTGGAGTTCTTC. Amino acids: CASSFPGPSIGRLEFF.